This T cell receptor beta chain is drawn from a study of T cells after yellow fever vaccination. TCRdb redid the calling of the 5' RACE reads with MiXCR, one entry per CDR3 protein. The sample contains under 550,000 distinct CDR3 sequences, 20% to 25% of which appear only once. This clonotype appeared a few times. This CDR3 comprises 16 residues. Germline V gene data show CDR1 as LGHNA and CDR2 as YSLEER. Trimming cost V 0 bases and J 4 bases, with 12 bases left between them. Sequenced material: PBMCs, taken roughly 20 days after the first yellow fever vaccination. This TCR was recovered from a man between 18 and 35 years old who received the YFV17D yellow fever vaccine. The rearrangement links TRBV4-3 to TRBJ2-2; weak D call: TRBD1 (6 bases). The DNA for the CDR3 is TGCGCCAGCAGCCAAGATATGGACAGATTCACCGGGGAGCTGTTTTTT. Translating gives CASSQDMDRFTGELFF.